Listed here are 23 T cell receptor beta chains from one sample, sequenced in a study of T cells in tuberculosis. This table comes from immunoSEQ multiplex PCR, and its TCRdb copy is limited to in-frame clones, with some not included. The table includes 55,000 to 65,000 clones, approximately 80% detected once. Thawed, overnight-rested PBMC were stained with GMM-loaded CD1B tetramer, viability dye and anti-CD3, then sorted. CD1B tetramers were loaded with Rhodococcus equi-derived C32 glucose monomycolate. What was sequenced was CD1b-GMM tetramer-negative cells sorted from PBMCs. The source is an adult woman with latent tuberculosis.

Turning to this clone: The junction departs from the called germline gene at one end, perhaps through a read error. The V call is TRBV7-3, the J call TRBJ2-4, with D perhaps matching TRBD2 (5 bases). The length of the CDR3 is 14 residues. Looked up from germline, CDR1 is SGHTA and CDR2 is FQGTGA. This CDR3 reads CASSFRGAENIQYF. CDR3 bases: TGTGCCAGCAGCTTCCGGGGAGCCGAAAACATTCAGTACTTC.

The V gene is TRBV19, the J gene TRBJ2-7; TRBD1 aligns across 7 bases. V lost 5 bases to trimming and J lost 1 base; unmatched junction nucleotides: 11. The CDR3 has 16 amino acids. Germline V gene lookup returns CDR1 LNHDA and CDR2 SQIVND (reference sequence). For the CDR3, the DNA is TGTGCCAGTAGTTCTTCCCACAGGGGAACGTCCTACGAGCAGTACTTC. This codes for CASSSSHRGTSYEQYF.

The J gene is TRBJ2-7, the V gene TRBV5-8; TRBD1 is a possible D gene (5 bases). CDR3 size: 13 residues. The V and J ends lost 1 base and 6 bases respectively, with 11 bases between them. In germline, CDR1 is SGHTS, CDR2 YDEGEE. CDR3 nucleotide sequence: TGTGCCAGCAGCTTGCGCAGGGCCCCCGAGCAGTACTTC. It codes for CASSLRRAPEQYF.

The chain couples TRBV19 to TRBJ2-7; 7 bases line up with TRBD2. In germline, CDR1 is LNHDA, CDR2 SQIVND (reference sequence). The V gene end was trimmed by 5 bases and the J gene end by 7 bases; junction bases not matched to a gene: 11. The CDR3 covers 14 residues. The CDR3 spells CASSAGDGDSEQYF. The CDR3 DNA follows: TGTGCCAGTAGTGCGGGGGACGGGGACTCAGAGCAGTACTTC.

This chain uses TRBV15 with TRBJ2-1; no firm D call. Per the germline V gene, CDR1 is LNHNV and CDR2 is YYDKDF (reference sequence). The CDR3 is 14 amino acids. Trimming shortened V by 9 bases and J by 6 bases, and 18 bases separated the two germline ends. CDR3 in amino acids: CATRKARMPNEQFF. CDR3 nucleotide sequence: TGTGCCACTCGGAAAGCTAGGATGCCCAATGAGCAGTTCTTC. Full variable domain (outside the CDR3, taken from reference TRBV15 and TRBJ2-1): DAMVIQNPRYQVTQFGKPVTLSCSQTLNHNVMYWYQQKSSQAPKLLFHYYDKDFNNEADTPDNFQSRRPNTSFCFLDIRSPGLGDTAMYLCATRKARMPNEQFFGPGTRLTVL.

CDR3 nucleotides: TGTGCCAGCAGCCCCTCGTCCAGGTTTAGCAATCAGCCCCAGCATTTT. This gives the protein CASSPSSRFSNQPQHF. The V call is TRBV5-8, the J call TRBJ1-5, with D uncertain. Germline loops: CDR1 SGHTS, CDR2 YDEGEE. There are 16 residues in the CDR3. Between the trimmed V and J ends, which lost 4 bases and 0 bases, there was a span of 14 bases.

This clone has more than one count but fewer than ten. The rearrangement joins TRBV14 to TRBJ2-1; 8 nucleotides align to TRBD2. V trimming: 3 bases; J trimming: 4 bases; junction bases outside the gene matches: 5. CDR3 length: 15 amino acids. Germline values: CDR1 SGHDN, CDR2 FVKESK. The CDR3 region is CASSHRGLAYNEQFF. In DNA form, the CDR3 reads TGTGCCAGCAGCCATCGCGGACTAGCTTACAATGAGCAGTTCTTC.

The V gene is TRBV2, the J gene TRBJ2-7; TRBD1 is a possible D gene (5 bases). V lost 2 bases and J lost 2, with 13 bases in between. Germline values: CDR1 SNHLY, CDR2 FYNNEI. The CDR3 is 15 amino acids. The CDR3 spells CASSENTAGPYEQYF. CDR3 in DNA: TGTGCCAGCAGTGAAAATACGGCAGGGCCCTACGAGCAGTACTTC. Using reference TRBV2 and TRBJ2-7 for the parts outside the CDR3, the full variable domain is EPEVTQTPSHQVTQMGQEVILRCVPISNHLYFYWYRQILGQKVEFLVSFYNNEISEKSEIFDDQFSVERPDGSNFTLKIRSTKLEDSAMYFCASSENTAGPYEQYFGPGTRLTVT.

CDR3: CASSFTSSGANVLTF. The CDR3 DNA follows: TGTGCCAGCAGCTTCACCAGCTCTGGGGCCAACGTCCTGACTTTC. V usage is TRBV7-2 and J usage is TRBJ2-6; unclear D gene. Looked up from germline, CDR1 is SGHTA and CDR2 is FQGNSA. The CDR3 has 15 amino acids. Trimming took off 3 bases at V and 0 bases at J, with 6 bases between the two ends. Based on the CDR3 plus reference TRBV7-2 and TRBJ2-6, the full variable domain is GAGVSQSPSNKVTEKGKDVELRCDPISGHTALYWYRQSLGQGLEFLIYFQGNSAPDKSGLPSDRFSAERTGGSVSTLTIQRTQQEDSAVYLCASSFTSSGANVLTFGAGSRLTVL.

The chain uses TRBV9 and TRBJ2-3; 9 bases match TRBD2. Trimming removed 4 bases from V and 7 bases from J; junction bases left unmatched: 7. The CDR3 covers 14 residues. The germline CDR1 and CDR2 sequences are SGDLS and YYNGEE. CDR3 region: CASSLAGTMNTQYF. The CDR3, as DNA: TGTGCCAGCAGCCTAGCGGGGACAATGAATACGCAGTATTTT.

This rearrangement joins TRBV6-1 to TRBJ2-7, with TRBD1 identical over 8 bases. From germline, CDR1 is MNHNS and CDR2 SASEGT. The CDR3 contains 15 residues. V trimming: 1 base; J trimming: 3 bases; junction bases outside the gene matches: 5. The CDR3 nucleotides are TGTGCCAGCAGTGAAGGGCAGGGGGCGTTCTACGAGCAGTACTTC. It translates to CASSEGQGAFYEQYF.

This clone was seen more than once but under ten times. The chain carries TRBV19 and TRBJ1-5, with 7 bases aligning to TRBD1. The ends lost 8 bases at V and 2 bases at J; junction bases unmatched: 3. Germline CDR1 reads LNHDA; CDR2 reads SQIVND (reference sequence). The CDR3 contains 13 residues. DNA of the CDR3: TGTGCCAGTGGCGACAGGGGCAATCAGCCCCAGCATTTT. Protein product: CASGDRGNQPQHF.

V is TRBV5-1 and J is TRBJ2-5; D may be TRBD1 (5 bases). Germline V gene data show CDR1 as SGHRS and CDR2 as YFSETQ. With 0 bases removed from V and 5 bases from J, the gap between germline ends came to 14 bases. The CDR3 is made up of 15 amino acids. CDR3 sequence (DNA): TGCGCCAGCAGCTTGGACGGCAGGGTCTGGGAGACCCAGTACTTC. It is translated as CASSLDGRVWETQYF.

In its sample, this clone was seen once. The chain carries TRBV5-1 and TRBJ2-7; 7 bases are a match to TRBD1. V trimming: 2 bases; J trimming: 4 bases; junction bases outside the gene matches: 6. Germline V gives CDR1 SGHRS, CDR2 YFSETQ. The CDR3 runs to 14 residues. The CDR3, as DNA: TGCGCCAGCAGCTTCAGGGGGAATACGTACGAGCAGTACTTC. Translating it yields CASSFRGNTYEQYF.

Remarks on this clone: One end of the junction does not line up with germline, which may come from a read error. V is TRBV20-1 and J is TRBJ1-4, with D possibly being TRBD1 (5 bases). This CDR3 has 11 residues. Germline loops: CDR1 DFQATT, CDR2 SNEGSKA (reference sequence). Written as DNA, the CDR3 is TGCAGTGCTAGAGAAGGGGTCAGGGCGCTCTTT. Protein product: CSAREGVRALF.

As DNA, the CDR3 is TGTGCCAGCAGCTTAGCCGGCGGGGAGCTGTTTTTT. Translated: CASSLAGGELFF. The genes are TRBV7-9 and TRBJ2-2; D not resolved. The germline CDR1 and CDR2 sequences are SEHNR and FQNEAQ (reference sequence). This CDR3 has 12 amino acids. V shed 0 bases and J shed 7 bases, with 3 bases lying between them. Drawing the rest from reference TRBV7-9 and TRBJ2-2, the complete variable domain is DTGVSQNPRHKITKRGQNVTFRCDPISEHNRLYWYRQTLGQGPEFLTYFQNEAQLEKSRLLSDRFSAERPKGSFSTLEIQRTEQGDSAMYLCASSLAGGELFFGEGSRLTVL.

This sequence joins TRBV19 and TRBJ2-5, with TRBD2 identical over 8 bases. Germline trimming cut 7 bases from V and 5 bases from J; bases unmatched to any gene: 6. This CDR3 has 13 amino acids. Per germline, CDR1 LNHDA and CDR2 SQIVND (reference sequence). Here the CDR3 reads CASNRGGKETQYF. CDR3 nucleotides: TGTGCCAGTAACCGGGGGGGCAAGGAGACCCAGTACTTC.

This chain joins TRBV7-9 and TRBJ1-1; perhaps TRBD1 as D (5 bases). V was shortened by 1 base and J by 5 bases, with 11 bases between the two germline ends. The CDR3 is 14 residues long. Germline lookup yields CDR1 SEHNR and CDR2 FQNEAQ (reference sequence). CDR3 nucleotide sequence: TGTGCCAGCAGCTTAGGCCTCGGGGGGACTGAAGCTTTCTTT. Protein: CASSLGLGGTEAFF.

Remarks on this clone: In the same sample, other DNA sequences code for this CDR3. The chain carries TRBV19 and TRBJ2-3; 12 bases are a match to TRBD1. This CDR3 is 16 amino acids long. The germline CDR1 and CDR2 sequences are LNHDA and SQIVND (reference sequence). V lost 5 bases to trimming and J lost 5 bases; unmatched junction nucleotides: 8. The CDR3 protein is CASSPRDRGRGDTQYF. The CDR3 DNA reads as TGTGCCAGTAGTCCCCGGGACAGGGGGCGAGGAGATACGCAGTATTTT.

This clone was counted a few times. The chain links TRBV7-9 to TRBJ2-1, with 13 bases aligning to TRBD2. With V trimmed by 5 bases and J by 8 bases, 6 bases remained unmatched. CDR3 length: 15 residues. From germline, CDR1 is SEHNR and CDR2 FQNEAQ (reference sequence). The CDR3 sequence is CASSRTSGGIDEQFF. The DNA for the CDR3 is TGTGCCAGCAGCCGGACTAGCGGGGGAATCGATGAGCAGTTCTTC.

CDR3 DNA sequence: TGTGCCAGCAGCGGTGACAGGGGAAGCTATGGCTACACCTTC. Amino acids: CASSGDRGSYGYTF. The chain combines TRBV9 with TRBJ1-2; 8 positions agree with TRBD1. Looked up from germline, CDR1 is SGDLS and CDR2 is YYNGEE. The CDR3 sequence is 14 residues long. The trim removed 3 bases at V and 4 bases at J, leaving 5 bases unmatched.

A note on this clone: Other nucleotide sequences from this sample produce the same CDR3. The J gene is TRBJ1-6, the V gene TRBV19; D call uncertain. The CDR3 has 15 amino acids. Looked up from germline, CDR1 is LNHDA and CDR2 is SQIVND (reference sequence). Between the trimmed V and J ends, which lost 3 bases and 13 bases, there was a span of 19 bases. CDR3 region: CASSIRRGGRSPLHF. The CDR3 DNA is TGTGCCAGTAGTATCCGGCGGGGTGGGAGATCCCCCCTCCACTTT.

This chain uses TRBV19 with TRBJ1-3, with D uncertain. Germline lookup yields CDR1 LNHDA and CDR2 SQIVND (reference sequence). The CDR3 is 17 amino acids. V lost 0 bases, J lost 1 base, and 13 bases lay in between. The CDR3 sequence is CASSIDRLKESGNTIYF. CDR3 nucleotide sequence: TGTGCCAGTAGTATAGACAGGCTCAAGGAATCTGGAAACACCATATATTTT.